The source of this TCR beta chain is a study of identical twins. TCRdb redid the calling of the 5' RACE reads with MiXCR, one entry per CDR3 protein. This sample has approximately 700,000 distinct CDR3 sequences, with around 5.7% found just once. The CDR3 totals 13 residues. Germline values: CDR1 LGHDT, CDR2 YNNKEL (reference sequence). V lost 3 bases to trimming and J lost 4 bases, with 9 bases between them. Sample: naive T cells sorted from blood. The source of this sequence is a man younger than 35 in good health. The chain is built from TRBV3-1 and TRBJ1-2; no clear D. The CDR3 loop reads CASSHLTSYGYTF. In nucleotides, the CDR3 is TGTGCCAGCAGCCATCTGACAAGCTATGGCTACACCTTC.